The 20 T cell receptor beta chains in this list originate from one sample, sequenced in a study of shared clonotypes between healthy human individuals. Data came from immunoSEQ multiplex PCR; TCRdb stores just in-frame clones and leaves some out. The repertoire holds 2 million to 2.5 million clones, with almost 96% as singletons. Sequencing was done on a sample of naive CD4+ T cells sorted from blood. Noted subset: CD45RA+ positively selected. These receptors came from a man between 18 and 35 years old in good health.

CDR3 region: CASSASGTANTGELFF. For the CDR3, the DNA is TGTGCCAGCAGCGCCTCCGGGACGGCGAACACCGGGGAGCTGTTTTTT. This chain joins TRBV9 and TRBJ2-2; D is possibly TRBD1 or TRBD2 (5 bases each). Germline V CDR1 and CDR2: SGDLS, YYNGEE. The CDR3 spans 16 residues. Trimming took off 3 bases at V and 0 bases at J, with 12 bases between the two ends.

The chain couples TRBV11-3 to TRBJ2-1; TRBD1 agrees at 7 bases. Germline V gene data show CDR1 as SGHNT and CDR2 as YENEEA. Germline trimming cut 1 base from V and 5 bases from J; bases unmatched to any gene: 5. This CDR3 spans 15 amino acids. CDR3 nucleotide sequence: TGTGCCAGCAGCTTAGGACAGGGCGATAACAATGAGCAGTTCTTC. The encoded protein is CASSLGQGDNNEQFF.

CDR3 sequence reads: CASSLGAGYYEQYF. CDR3 DNA: TGCGCCAGCAGCTTAGGGGCCGGTTACTACGAGCAGTACTTC. This chain joins TRBV5-1 and TRBJ2-7; perhaps TRBD1 as D (5 bases). Trimming left V 2 bases short and J 3 bases short, with 12 bases between. The V gene's germline CDR1 is SGHRS and CDR2 YFSETQ. CDR3 size: 14 residues.

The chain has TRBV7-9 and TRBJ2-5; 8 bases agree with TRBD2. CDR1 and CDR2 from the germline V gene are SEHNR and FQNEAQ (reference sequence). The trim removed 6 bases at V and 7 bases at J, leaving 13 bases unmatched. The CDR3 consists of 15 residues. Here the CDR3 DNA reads TGTGCCAGCAGTCCCCGGGGAGCGGGGGCAGGGACCCAGTACTTC. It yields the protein CASSPRGAGAGTQYF.

Written as DNA, the CDR3 is TGTGCCAGCAGCGTAGGGGAGACAGGGATGTCAACTAATGAAAAACTGTTTTTT. Its protein is CASSVGETGMSTNEKLFF. The J gene is TRBJ1-4, the V gene TRBV9, with 7 bases matching TRBD1. V was pared by 0 bases and J by 0 bases, with 8 bases of the junction left unmatched. Germline V gene lookup returns CDR1 SGDLS and CDR2 YYNGEE. The CDR3 is 18 residues long. The full variable domain, completed using reference TRBV9 and TRBJ1-4, is DSGVTQTPKHLITATGQRVTLRCSPRSGDLSVYWYQQSLDQGLQFLIQYYNGEERAKGNILERFSAQQFPDLHSELNLSSLELGDSALYFCASSVGETGMSTNEKLFFGSGTQLSVL.

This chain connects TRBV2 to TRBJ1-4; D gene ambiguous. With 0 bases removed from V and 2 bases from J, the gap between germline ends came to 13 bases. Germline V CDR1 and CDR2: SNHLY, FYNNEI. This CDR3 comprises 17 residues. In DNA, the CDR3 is TGTGCCAGCAGTGAAGCGCGGGCAGGTGCGACTAATGAAAAACTGTTTTTT. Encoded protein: CASSEARAGATNEKLFF.

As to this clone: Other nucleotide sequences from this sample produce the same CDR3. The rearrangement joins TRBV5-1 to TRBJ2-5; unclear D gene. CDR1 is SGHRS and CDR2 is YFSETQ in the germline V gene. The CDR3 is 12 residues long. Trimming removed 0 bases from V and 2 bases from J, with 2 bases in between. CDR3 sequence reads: CASSLAQETQYF. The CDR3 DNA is TGCGCCAGCAGCTTGGCGCAAGAGACCCAGTACTTC. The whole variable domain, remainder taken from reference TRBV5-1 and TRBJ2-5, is KAGVTQTPRYLIKTRGQQVTLSCSPISGHRSVSWYQQTPGQGLQFLFEYFSETQRNKGNFPGRFSGRQFSNSRSEMNVSTLELGDSALYLCASSLAQETQYFGPGTRLLVL.

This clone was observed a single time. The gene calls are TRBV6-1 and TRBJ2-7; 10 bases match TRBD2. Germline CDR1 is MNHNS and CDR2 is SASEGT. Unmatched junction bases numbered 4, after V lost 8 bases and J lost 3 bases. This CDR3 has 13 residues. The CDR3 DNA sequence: TGTGCCAGCTGCCTAGCGGGGGACTACGAGCAGTACTTC. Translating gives CASCLAGDYEQYF.

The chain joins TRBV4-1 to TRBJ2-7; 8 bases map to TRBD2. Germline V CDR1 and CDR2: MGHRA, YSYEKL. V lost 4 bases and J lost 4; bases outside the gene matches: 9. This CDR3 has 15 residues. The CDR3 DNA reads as TGCGCCAGCAGCCGGCTTCTCGGGAGGGTATACGAGCAGTACTTC. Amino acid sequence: CASSRLLGRVYEQYF.

The CDR3 DNA sequence: TGCGCCAGCAGCCAAGATTCCCCTTTGAAGACAAGCTCCTACAATGAGCAGTTCTTC. Residues: CASSQDSPLKTSSYNEQFF. This chain uses TRBV4-1 with TRBJ2-1; D is unresolved. The CDR3 has 19 amino acids. Trimming pared 0 bases from V and 0 bases from J, leaving 18 bases between. Germline-derived CDR1 and CDR2 are MGHRA and YSYEKL.

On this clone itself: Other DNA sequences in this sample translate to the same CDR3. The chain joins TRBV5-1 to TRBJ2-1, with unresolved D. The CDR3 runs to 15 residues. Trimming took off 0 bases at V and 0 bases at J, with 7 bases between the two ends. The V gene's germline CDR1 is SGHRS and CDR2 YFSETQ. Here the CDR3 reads CASSLGLSSYNEQFF. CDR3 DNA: TGCGCCAGCAGCTTGGGACTGAGCTCCTACAATGAGCAGTTCTTC.

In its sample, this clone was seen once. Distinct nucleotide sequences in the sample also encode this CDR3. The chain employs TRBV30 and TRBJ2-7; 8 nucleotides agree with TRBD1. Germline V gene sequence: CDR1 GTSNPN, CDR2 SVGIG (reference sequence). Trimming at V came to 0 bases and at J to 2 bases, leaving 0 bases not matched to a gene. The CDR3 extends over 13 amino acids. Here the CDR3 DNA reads TGTGCCTGGAGTGTACAGGGGGCCTACGAGCAGTACTTC. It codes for CAWSVQGAYEQYF.

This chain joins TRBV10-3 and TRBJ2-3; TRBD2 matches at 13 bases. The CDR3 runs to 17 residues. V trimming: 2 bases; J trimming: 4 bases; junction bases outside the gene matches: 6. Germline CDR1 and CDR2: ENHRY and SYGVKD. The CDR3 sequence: CAISEHTGTSGADTQYF. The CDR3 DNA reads TGTGCCATCAGTGAGCATACCGGGACTAGCGGGGCAGATACGCAGTATTTT.

CDR3 nucleotides: TGTGCCAGCAGGGCCCGGGACAGGGCCGTCTACGAGCAGTACTTC. This encodes CASRARDRAVYEQYF. The chain uses TRBV6-5 and TRBJ2-7, with 9 bases lining up with TRBD1. There are 15 residues in the CDR3. Germline V gene sequence: CDR1 MNHEY, CDR2 SVGAGI. V lost 6 bases to trimming and J lost 3 bases; unmatched junction nucleotides: 9.

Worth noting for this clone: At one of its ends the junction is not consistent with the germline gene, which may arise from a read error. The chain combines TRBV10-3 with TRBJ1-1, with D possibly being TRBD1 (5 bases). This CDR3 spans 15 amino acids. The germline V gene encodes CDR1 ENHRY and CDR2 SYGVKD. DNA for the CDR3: TGTGCCATCAGTGAGAAAGGGGTGGGGAACGCTGAAGCTTTCTTT. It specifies CAISEKGVGNAEAFF.

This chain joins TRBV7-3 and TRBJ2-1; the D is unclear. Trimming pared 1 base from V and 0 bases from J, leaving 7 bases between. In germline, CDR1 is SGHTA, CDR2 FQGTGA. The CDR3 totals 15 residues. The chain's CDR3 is CASSLSASSYNEQFF. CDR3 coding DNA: TGTGCCAGCAGCTTAAGCGCCTCCTCCTACAATGAGCAGTTCTTC. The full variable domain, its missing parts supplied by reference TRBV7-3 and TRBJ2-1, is GAGVSQTPSNKVTEKGKYVELRCDPISGHTALYWYRQSLGQGPEFLIYFQGTGAADDSGLPNDRFFAVRPEGSVSTLKIQRTERGDSAVYLCASSLSASSYNEQFFGPGTRLTVL.

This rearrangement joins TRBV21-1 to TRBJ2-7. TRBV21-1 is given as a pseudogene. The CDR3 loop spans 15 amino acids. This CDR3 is CASSKDYGRFYEQYF. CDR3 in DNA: TGTGCCAGCAGCAAAGACTACGGACGGTTCTACGAGCAGTACTTC.

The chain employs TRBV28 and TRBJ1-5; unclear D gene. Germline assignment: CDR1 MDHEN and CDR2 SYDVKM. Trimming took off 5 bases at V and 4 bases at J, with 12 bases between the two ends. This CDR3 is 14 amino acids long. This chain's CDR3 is CASSQSGMNQPQHF. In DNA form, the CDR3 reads TGTGCCAGCAGTCAGTCGGGGATGAATCAGCCCCAGCATTTT.

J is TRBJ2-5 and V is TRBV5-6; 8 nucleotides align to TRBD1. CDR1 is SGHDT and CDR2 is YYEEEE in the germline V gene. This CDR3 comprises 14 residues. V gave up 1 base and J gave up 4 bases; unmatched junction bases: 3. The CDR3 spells CASSLRTGTETQYF. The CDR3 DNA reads TGTGCCAGCAGCTTGAGGACAGGGACAGAGACCCAGTACTTC.

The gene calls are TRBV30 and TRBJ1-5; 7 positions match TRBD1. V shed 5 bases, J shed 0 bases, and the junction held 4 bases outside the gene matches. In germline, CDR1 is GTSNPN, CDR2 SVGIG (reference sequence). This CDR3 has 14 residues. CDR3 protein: CAWSGGYSNQPQHF. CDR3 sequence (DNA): TGTGCCTGGTCAGGGGGATATAGCAATCAGCCCCAGCATTTT.